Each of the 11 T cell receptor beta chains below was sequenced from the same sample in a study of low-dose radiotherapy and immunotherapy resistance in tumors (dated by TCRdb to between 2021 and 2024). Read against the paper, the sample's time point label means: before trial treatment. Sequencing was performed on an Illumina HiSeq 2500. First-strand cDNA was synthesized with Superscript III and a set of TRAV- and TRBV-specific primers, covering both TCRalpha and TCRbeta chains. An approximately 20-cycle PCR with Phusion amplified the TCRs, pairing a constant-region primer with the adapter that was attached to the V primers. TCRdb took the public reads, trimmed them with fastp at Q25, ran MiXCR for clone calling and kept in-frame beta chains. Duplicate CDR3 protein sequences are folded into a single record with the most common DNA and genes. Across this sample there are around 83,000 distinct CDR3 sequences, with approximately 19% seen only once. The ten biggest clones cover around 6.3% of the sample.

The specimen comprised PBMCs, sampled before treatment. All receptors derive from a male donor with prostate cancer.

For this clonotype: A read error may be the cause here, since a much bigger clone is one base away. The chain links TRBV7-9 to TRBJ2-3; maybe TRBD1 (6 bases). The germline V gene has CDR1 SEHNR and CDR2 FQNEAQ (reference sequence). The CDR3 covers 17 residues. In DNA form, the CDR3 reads TGTGCCAGCAGCTTAGCCCCGACAGGCTTAGTCACAGATATGCAGTATTTT. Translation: CASSLAPTGLVTDMQYF. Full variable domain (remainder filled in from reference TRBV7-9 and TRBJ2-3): DTGVSQNPRHKITKRGQNVTFRCDPISEHNRLYWYRQTLGQGPEFLTYFQNEAQLEKSRLLSDRFSAERPKGSFSTLEIQRTEQGDSAMYLCASSLAPTGLVTDMQYFGPGTRLTVL.

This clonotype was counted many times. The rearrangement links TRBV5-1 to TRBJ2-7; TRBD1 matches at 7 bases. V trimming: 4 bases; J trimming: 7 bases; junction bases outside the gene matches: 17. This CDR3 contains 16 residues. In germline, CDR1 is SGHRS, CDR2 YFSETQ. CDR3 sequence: CASSTGTGTAAREQYF. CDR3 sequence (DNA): TGCGCCAGCAGCACGGGAACCGGGACAGCCGCCCGTGAGCAGTACTTC.

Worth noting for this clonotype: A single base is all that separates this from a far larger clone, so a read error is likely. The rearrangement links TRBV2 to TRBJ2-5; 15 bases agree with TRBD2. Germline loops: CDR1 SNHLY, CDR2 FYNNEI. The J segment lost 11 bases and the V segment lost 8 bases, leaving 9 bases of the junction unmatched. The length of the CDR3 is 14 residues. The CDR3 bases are TGTGCCAGCGGACTAGCGGGAGGGCGCAATGAGCAGTACTTC. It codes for CASGLAGGRNEQYF.

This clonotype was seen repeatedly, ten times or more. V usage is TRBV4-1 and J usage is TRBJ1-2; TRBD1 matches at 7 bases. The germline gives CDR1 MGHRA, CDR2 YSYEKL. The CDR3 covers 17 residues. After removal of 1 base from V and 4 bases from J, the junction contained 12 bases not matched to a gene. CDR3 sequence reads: CASSQGSLGGGVYGYTF. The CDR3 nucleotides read TGCGCCAGCAGCCAAGGGTCCTTAGGGGGCGGCGTCTATGGCTACACCTTC.

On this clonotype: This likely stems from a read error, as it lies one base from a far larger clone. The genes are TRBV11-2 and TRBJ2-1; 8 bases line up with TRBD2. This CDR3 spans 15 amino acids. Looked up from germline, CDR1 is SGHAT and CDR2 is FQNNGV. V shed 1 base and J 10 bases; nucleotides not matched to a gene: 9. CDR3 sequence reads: CASSLGRGASYEQFF. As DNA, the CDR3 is TGTGCCAGCAGCTTAGGGCGGGGGGCTAGCTACGAGCAGTTCTTC.

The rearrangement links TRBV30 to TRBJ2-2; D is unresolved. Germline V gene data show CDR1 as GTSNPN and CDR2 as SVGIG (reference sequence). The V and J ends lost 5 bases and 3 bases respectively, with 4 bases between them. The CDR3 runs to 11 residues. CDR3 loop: CAWDDTGELFF. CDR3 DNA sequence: TGTGCCTGGGACGACACCGGGGAGCTGTTTTTT.

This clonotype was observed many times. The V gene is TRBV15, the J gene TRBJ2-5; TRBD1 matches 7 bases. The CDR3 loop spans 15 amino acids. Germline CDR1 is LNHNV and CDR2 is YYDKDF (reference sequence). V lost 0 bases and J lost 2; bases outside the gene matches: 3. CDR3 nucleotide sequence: TGTGCCACCAGCAGAGATCGGGACAGTCAAGAGACCCAGTACTTC. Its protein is CATSRDRDSQETQYF.

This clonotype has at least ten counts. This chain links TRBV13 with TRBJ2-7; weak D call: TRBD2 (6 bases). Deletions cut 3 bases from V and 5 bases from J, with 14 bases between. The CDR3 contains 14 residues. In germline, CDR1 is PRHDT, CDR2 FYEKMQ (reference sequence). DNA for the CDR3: TGTGCCAGCAGCTTTGGGGGGTTAAAAAACGAGCAGTACTTC. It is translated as CASSFGGLKNEQYF.

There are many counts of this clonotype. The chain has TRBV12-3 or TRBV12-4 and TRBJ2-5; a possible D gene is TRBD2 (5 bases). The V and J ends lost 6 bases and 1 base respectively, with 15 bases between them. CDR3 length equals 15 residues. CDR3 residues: CASSSQLVSQETQYF. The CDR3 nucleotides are TGTGCCAGCAGCTCCCAACTAGTTAGCCAAGAGACCCAGTACTTC.

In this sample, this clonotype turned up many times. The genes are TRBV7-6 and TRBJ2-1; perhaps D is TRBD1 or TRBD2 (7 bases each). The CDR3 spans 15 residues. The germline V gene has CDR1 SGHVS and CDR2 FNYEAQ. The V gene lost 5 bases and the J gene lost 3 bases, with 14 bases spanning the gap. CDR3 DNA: TGTGCCAGCAGCCAGGGGGGGGGAAACTACAATGAGCAGTTCTTC. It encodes CASSQGGGNYNEQFF.

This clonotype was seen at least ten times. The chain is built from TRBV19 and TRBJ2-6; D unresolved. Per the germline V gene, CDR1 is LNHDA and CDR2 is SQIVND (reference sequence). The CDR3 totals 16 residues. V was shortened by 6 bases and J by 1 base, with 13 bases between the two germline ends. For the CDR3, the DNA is TGTGCCAGTAGCACCCCCCAGGCTTCTGGGGCCAACGTCCTGACTTTC. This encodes CASSTPQASGANVLTF.